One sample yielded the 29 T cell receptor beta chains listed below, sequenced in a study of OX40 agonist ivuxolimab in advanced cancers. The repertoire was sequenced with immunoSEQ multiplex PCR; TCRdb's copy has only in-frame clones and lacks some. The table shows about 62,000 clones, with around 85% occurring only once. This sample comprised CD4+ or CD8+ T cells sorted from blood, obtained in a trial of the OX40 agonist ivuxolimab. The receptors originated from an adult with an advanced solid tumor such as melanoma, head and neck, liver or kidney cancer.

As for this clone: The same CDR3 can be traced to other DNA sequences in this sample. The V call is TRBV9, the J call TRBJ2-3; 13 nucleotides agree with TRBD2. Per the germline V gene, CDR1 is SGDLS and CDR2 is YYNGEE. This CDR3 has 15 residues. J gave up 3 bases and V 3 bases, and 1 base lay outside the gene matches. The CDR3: CASSGGLAGTDTQYF. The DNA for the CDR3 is TGTGCCAGCAGCGGGGGACTAGCGGGAACAGATACGCAGTATTTT.

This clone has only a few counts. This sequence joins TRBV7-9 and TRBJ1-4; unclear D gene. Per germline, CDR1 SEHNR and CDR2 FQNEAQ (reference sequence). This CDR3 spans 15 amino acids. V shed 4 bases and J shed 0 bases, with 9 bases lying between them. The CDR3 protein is CASSSYPATNEKLFF. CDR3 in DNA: TGTGCCAGCAGCTCCTACCCTGCAACTAATGAAAAACTGTTTTTT.

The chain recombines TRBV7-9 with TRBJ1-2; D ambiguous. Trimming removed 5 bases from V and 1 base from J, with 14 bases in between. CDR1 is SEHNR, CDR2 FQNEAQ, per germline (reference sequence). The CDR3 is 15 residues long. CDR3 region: CASSPRGWDNYGYTF. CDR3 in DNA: TGTGCCAGCAGCCCCCGGGGTTGGGATAACTATGGCTACACCTTC.

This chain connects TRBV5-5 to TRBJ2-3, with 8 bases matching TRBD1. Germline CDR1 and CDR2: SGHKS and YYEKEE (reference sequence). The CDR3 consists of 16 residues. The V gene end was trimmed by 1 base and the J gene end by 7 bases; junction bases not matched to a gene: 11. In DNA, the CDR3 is TGTGCCAGCAGCTTGCAGGGGGCCGAGACCCAGCATACGCAGTATTTT. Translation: CASSLQGAETQHTQYF.

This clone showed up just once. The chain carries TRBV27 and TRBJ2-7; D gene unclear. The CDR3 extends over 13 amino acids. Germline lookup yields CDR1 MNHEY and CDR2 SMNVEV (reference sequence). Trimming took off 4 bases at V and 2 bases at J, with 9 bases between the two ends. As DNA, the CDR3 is TGTGCCAGCAGTTCGCTCCCTCCCTACGAGCAGTACTTC. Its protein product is CASSSLPPYEQYF.

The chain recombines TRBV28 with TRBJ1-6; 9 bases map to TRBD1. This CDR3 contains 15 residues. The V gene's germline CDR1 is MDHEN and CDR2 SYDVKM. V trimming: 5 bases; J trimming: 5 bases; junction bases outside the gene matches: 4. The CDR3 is CASSLGTGHNSPLHF. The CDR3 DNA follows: TGTGCCAGCAGTCTGGGGACAGGGCATAATTCACCCCTCCACTTT.

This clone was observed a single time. CDR3 nucleotide sequence: TGCGCCAGCAGCCAAGAGGAGGGAGATCGTGAGCAGTTCTTC. Amino acids: CASSQEEGDREQFF. The V call is TRBV4-1, the J call TRBJ2-1, with D possibly TRBD2 on 6 matching bases. The CDR3 sequence is 14 residues long. Trimming stripped 0 bases from V and 9 bases from J, with 12 bases between. Germline CDR1 and CDR2: MGHRA and YSYEKL.

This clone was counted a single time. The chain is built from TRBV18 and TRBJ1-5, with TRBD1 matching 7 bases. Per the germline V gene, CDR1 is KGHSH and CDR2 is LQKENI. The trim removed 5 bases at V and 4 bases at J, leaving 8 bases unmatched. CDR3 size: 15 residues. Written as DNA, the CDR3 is TGTGCCAGCTCAGACAGGGCTGGCGATAATCAGCCCCAGCATTTT. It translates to CASSDRAGDNQPQHF.

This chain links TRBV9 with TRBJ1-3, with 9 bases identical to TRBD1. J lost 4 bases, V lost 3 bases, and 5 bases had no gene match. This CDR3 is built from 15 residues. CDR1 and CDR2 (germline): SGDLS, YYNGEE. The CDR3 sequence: CASSGKQGAGNTIYF. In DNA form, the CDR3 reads TGTGCCAGCAGCGGAAAACAGGGGGCCGGAAACACCATATATTTT.

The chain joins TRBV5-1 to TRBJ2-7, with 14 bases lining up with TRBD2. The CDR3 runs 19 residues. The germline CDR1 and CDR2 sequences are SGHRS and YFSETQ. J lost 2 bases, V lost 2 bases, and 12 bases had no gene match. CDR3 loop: CASSLSGLGLAGDPYEQYF. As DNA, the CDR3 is TGCGCCAGCAGCTTATCCGGTCTGGGACTAGCGGGAGACCCCTACGAGCAGTACTTC.

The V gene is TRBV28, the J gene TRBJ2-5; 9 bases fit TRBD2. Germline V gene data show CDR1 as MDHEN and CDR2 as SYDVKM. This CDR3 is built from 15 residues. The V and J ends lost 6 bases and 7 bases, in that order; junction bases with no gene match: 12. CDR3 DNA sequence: TGTGCCAGCAGCGATAGCGGGGGCCGCCGAGGGACCCAGTACTTC. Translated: CASSDSGGRRGTQYF.

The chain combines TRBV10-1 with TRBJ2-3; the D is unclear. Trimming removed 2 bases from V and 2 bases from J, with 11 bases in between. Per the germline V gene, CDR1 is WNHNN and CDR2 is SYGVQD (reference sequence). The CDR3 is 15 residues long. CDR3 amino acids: CASSEPGGNTDTQYF. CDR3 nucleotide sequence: TGCGCCAGCAGTGAGCCGGGCGGAAACACAGATACGCAGTATTTT.

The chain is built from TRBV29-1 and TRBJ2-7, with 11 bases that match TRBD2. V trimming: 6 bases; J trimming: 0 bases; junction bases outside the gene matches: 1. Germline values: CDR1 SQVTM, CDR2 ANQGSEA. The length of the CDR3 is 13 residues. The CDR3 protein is CSVTSGSSYEQYF. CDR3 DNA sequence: TGCAGCGTCACTAGCGGGAGCTCCTACGAGCAGTACTTC.

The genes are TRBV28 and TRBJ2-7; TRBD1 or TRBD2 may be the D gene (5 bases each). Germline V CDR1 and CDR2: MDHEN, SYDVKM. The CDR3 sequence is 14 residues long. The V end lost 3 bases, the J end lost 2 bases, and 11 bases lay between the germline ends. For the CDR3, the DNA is TGTGCCAGCAGTTTTATTTCGGGGCCCTACGAGCAGTACTTC. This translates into CASSFISGPYEQYF.

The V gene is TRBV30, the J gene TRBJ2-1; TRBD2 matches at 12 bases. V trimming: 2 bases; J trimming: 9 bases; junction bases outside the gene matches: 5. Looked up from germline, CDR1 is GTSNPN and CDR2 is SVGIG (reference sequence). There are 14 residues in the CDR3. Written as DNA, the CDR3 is TGTGCCTGGAGTCGACTAGCGGGAGAGGGTGAGCAGTTCTTC. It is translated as CAWSRLAGEGEQFF. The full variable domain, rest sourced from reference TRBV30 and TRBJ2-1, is SQTIHQWPATLVQPVGSPLSLECTVEGTSNPNLYWYRQAAGRGLQLLFYSVGIGQISSEVPQNLSASRPQDRQFILSSKKLLLSDSGFYLCAWSRLAGEGEQFFGPGTRLTVL.

The CDR3 DNA reads TGTGCCAGCAGTTTCAAGGGTACCTCCAATCAGCCCCAGCATTTT. Its translation: CASSFKGTSNQPQHF. The gene calls are TRBV27 and TRBJ1-5; D is unclear. The CDR3 covers 15 residues. CDR1 is MNHEY, CDR2 SMNVEV, per germline (reference sequence). Trimming took off 3 bases at V and 3 bases at J, with 12 bases between the two ends.

This chain's CDR3 is CASQGTGSRQYF. The CDR3 DNA follows: TGTGCCAGTCAAGGGACAGGTAGTCGGCAGTACTTC. The rearrangement joins TRBV28 to TRBJ2-7; TRBD1 aligns across 8 bases. The junction had 10 bases not matched to a gene; V was cut back by 9 bases and J by 9 bases. Germline CDR1 and CDR2: MDHEN and SYDVKM. The CDR3 runs 12 residues.

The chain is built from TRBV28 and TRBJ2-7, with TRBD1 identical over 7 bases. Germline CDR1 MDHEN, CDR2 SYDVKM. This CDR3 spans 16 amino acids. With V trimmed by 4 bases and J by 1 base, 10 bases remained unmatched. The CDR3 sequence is CASSSTRQGPSYEQYF. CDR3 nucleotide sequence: TGTGCCAGCAGTTCTACCCGACAGGGCCCGTCCTACGAGCAGTACTTC.

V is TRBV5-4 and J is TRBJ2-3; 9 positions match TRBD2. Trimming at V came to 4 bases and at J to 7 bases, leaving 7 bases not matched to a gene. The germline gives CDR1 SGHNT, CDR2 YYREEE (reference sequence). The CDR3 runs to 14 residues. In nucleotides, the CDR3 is TGTGCCAGCAGCCGGACGGGACTAGCTTATACGCAGTATTTT. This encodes CASSRTGLAYTQYF.

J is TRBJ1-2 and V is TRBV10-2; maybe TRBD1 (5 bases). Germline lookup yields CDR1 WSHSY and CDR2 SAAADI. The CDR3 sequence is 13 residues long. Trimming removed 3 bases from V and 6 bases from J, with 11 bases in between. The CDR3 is CASSDRRVDGYTF. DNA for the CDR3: TGCGCCAGCAGTGACCGCAGGGTGGATGGCTACACCTTC.

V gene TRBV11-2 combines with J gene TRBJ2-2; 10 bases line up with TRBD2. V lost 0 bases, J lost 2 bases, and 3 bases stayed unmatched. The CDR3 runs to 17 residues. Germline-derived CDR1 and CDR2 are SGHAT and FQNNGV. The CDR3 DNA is TGTGCCAGCAGCTTAGACGGACTAGCGGCAAACACCGGGGAGCTGTTTTTT. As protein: CASSLDGLAANTGELFF. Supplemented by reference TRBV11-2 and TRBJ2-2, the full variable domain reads EAGVAQSPRYKIIEKRQSVAFWCNPISGHATLYWYQQILGQGPKLLIQFQNNGVVDDSQLPKDRFSAERLKGVDSTLKIQPAKLEDSAVYLCASSLDGLAANTGELFFGEGSRLTVL.

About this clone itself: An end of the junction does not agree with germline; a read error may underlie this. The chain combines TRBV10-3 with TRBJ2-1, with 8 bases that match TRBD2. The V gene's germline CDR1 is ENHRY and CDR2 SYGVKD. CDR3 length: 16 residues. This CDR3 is CAIRLSGGPSSNEQFF. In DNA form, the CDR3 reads TGTGCCATCAGACTGAGCGGGGGCCCTTCCTCCAATGAGCAGTTCTTC.

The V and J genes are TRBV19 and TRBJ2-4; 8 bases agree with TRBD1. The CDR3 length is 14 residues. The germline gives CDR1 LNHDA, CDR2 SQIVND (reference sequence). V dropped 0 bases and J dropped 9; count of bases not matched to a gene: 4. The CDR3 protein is CASSIEDRARIQYF. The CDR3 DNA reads TGTGCCAGTAGTATAGAGGACAGGGCTCGCATTCAGTACTTC.

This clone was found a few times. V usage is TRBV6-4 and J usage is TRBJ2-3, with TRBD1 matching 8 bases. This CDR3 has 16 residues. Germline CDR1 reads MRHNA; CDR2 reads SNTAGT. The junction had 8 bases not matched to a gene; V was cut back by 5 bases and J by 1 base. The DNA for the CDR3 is TGTGCCAGCAGTATTCAGCAGGGGGCCGGCACAGATACGCAGTATTTT. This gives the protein CASSIQQGAGTDTQYF.

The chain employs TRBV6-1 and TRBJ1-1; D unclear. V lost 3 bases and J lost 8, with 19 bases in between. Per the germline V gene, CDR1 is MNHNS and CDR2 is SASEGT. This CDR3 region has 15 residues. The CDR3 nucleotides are TGTGCCAGCAGTGAGCCGGGATTCCGTAACGGAGAAGCTTTCTTT. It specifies CASSEPGFRNGEAFF.

For the CDR3, the DNA is TGTGCCAGCAGCCCCGGGACACCCTACTCCTACGAGCAGTACTTC. It is translated as CASSPGTPYSYEQYF. The chain is built from TRBV7-2 and TRBJ2-7, with D possibly being TRBD1 (6 bases). This CDR3 spans 15 amino acids. V was trimmed by 5 bases and J by 0 bases, leaving 14 bases between them. CDR1 is SGHTA and CDR2 is FQGNSA in the germline V gene.

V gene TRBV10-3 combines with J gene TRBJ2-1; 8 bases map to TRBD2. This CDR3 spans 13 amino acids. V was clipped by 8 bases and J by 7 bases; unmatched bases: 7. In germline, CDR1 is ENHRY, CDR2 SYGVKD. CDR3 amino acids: CAIQAGGGNEQFF. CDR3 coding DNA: TGTGCCATCCAGGCGGGAGGAGGGAATGAGCAGTTCTTC.

Written as DNA, the CDR3 is TGTGCCAGCTCACCAAGAGGTTCCGGGACAGGGGAGAACTATGGCTACACCTTC. Its translation is CASSPRGSGTGENYGYTF. The chain uses TRBV18 and TRBJ1-2; 10 bases line up with TRBD1. J lost 2 bases, V lost 2 bases, and 11 bases had no gene match. From germline, CDR1 is KGHSH and CDR2 LQKENI. The CDR3 extends over 18 amino acids.

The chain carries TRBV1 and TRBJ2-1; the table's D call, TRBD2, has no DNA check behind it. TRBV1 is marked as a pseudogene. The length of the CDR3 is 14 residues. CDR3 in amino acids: CTSSSGGRYNEQFF. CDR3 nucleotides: TGCACCAGCAGCTCGGGTGGGAGATACAATGAGCAGTTCTTC.